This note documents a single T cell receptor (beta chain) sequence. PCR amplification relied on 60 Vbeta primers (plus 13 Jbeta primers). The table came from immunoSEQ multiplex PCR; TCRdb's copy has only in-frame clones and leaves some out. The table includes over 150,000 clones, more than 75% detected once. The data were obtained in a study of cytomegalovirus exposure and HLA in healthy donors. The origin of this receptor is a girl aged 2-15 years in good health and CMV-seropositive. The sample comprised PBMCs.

This CDR3 reads CASSSRQGFPNNEQFF. As DNA, the CDR3 is TGTGCCAGCAGCTCCCGCCAGGGTTTCCCGAACAATGAGCAGTTCTTC. The chain couples TRBV11-2 to TRBJ2-1, with D possibly being TRBD1 (5 bases). Trimming left V 4 bases short and J 5 bases short, with 18 bases between. Per germline, CDR1 SGHAT and CDR2 FQNNGV. This CDR3 spans 16 amino acids.